This T cell receptor (beta chain) was profiled in a study of T cells in tuberculosis. About the study: PBMC were archived before or within 7 days of starting treatment. Overall study results and limits: Shorter CDR3-alpha in active tuberculosis partly drove smaller distances.

This clone was found a few times. Antigen specificity is unknown. CDR1 SGHRS and CDR2 YFSETQ come from the germline V gene. Trimming cost V 0 bases and J 0 bases, with 9 bases left between them. This CDR3 region has 15 residues. The data were produced by immunoSEQ multiplex PCR, yet TCRdb's version contains in-frame clones alone and is incomplete. The table shows 25,000 to 35,000 clones, with roughly 86% occurring only once. Time point meaning: new active TB diagnosis, blood taken before or within 7 days of starting treatment. Included patients were adults of at least 18, HIV-seronegative, South African. Positive smear microscopy and/or M. tuberculosis culture confirmed active disease.

The TCR sequence derives from an adult with tuberculosis. V gene TRBV5-1 combines with J gene TRBJ1-1; D is undetermined. This sample comprised PBMCs, obtained at tuberculosis diagnosis. The CDR3 region is CASSLGDSLNTEAFF. The CDR3 DNA follows: TGCGCCAGCAGCTTGGGCGACTCCTTGAACACTGAAGCTTTCTTT. The full variable domain, with the rest looked up from reference TRBV5-1 and TRBJ1-1, is KAGVTQTPRYLIKTRGQQVTLSCSPISGHRSVSWYQQTPGQGLQFLFEYFSETQRNKGNFPGRFSGRQFSNSRSEMNVSTLELGDSALYLCASSLGDSLNTEAFFGQGTRLTVV.